Listed here are 21 T cell receptor beta chains from one sample, sequenced in a study of shared clonotypes between healthy human individuals. Clones were sequenced by immunoSEQ multiplex PCR, and TCRdb holds only the in-frame ones, with some missing. This table has roughly 640,000 clones, about 97% appearing once. Sample: naive CD4+ T cells sorted from blood. Sample subset: CD45RA+ positively selected. Source of these receptors: a woman aged 25 to 39 in good health.

This clone was seen only once. This rearrangement joins TRBV6-6 to TRBJ1-2; D remains unclear. This CDR3 has 14 amino acids. V was pared by 4 bases and J by 0 bases, with 9 bases between. CDR1 MNHNY and CDR2 SVGAGI come from the germline V gene (reference sequence). CDR3 DNA: TGTGCCAGCAGTTCCAGCGGGTCTAACTATGGCTACACCTTC. It is translated as CASSSSGSNYGYTF.

The chain carries TRBV19 and TRBJ1-5, with TRBD1 matching 9 bases. Germline V gives CDR1 LNHDA, CDR2 SQIVND (reference sequence). The CDR3 is 17 amino acids. Trimming removed 1 base from V and 2 bases from J; junction bases left unmatched: 6. The CDR3 region is CASSIVGQGYGNQPQHF. CDR3 coding DNA: TGTGCCAGTAGTATAGTGGGACAGGGATATGGCAATCAGCCCCAGCATTTT.

The rearrangement joins TRBV4-2 to TRBJ1-3; the D gene is possibly TRBD1 (5 bases). The CDR3 length is 14 residues. V was cut by 0 bases and J by 4 bases, with 7 bases left in between. Germline V gene sequence: CDR1 LGHNA, CDR2 YNFKEQ. As DNA, the CDR3 is TGTGCCAGCAGCCAAGACAGGGAAGGAAACACCATATATTTT. This encodes CASSQDREGNTIYF.

The chain uses TRBV9 and TRBJ2-5; D possibly corresponds to TRBD2 (6 bases). V was cut by 3 bases and J by 4 bases, with 10 bases left in between. The germline gives CDR1 SGDLS, CDR2 YYNGEE. The CDR3 runs 13 residues. The CDR3 DNA is TGTGCCAGCAGCGGTAGGGGAGGAGAGACCCAGTACTTC. Translating it yields CASSGRGGETQYF.

The chain joins TRBV15 to TRBJ2-7; 12 bases align to TRBD2. Trimming took 0 bases from V and 2 from J; bases not matched to a gene: 8. This CDR3 has 18 amino acids. Looked up from germline, CDR1 is LNHNV and CDR2 is YYDKDF (reference sequence). The CDR3 nucleotides read TGTGCCACCAGCAGAGATAGGGCCCTAGCGGGAGGGCCCTACGAGCAGTACTTC. Residues: CATSRDRALAGGPYEQYF.

The chain recombines TRBV28 with TRBJ2-3; D is unclear. The CDR3 totals 13 residues. Trimming left V 5 bases short and J 6 bases short, with 12 bases between. Looked up from germline, CDR1 is MDHEN and CDR2 is SYDVKM. The CDR3 DNA is TGTGCCAGCAGTACCTCGAACACGGATACGCAGTATTTT. It yields the protein CASSTSNTDTQYF.

This clone was seen a few times. The chain couples TRBV5-6 to TRBJ2-7; the D gene is possibly TRBD2 (6 bases). The CDR3 totals 16 residues. V shed 4 bases and J shed 3 bases, with 20 bases lying between them. CDR1 and CDR2 (germline): SGHDT, YYEEEE. The CDR3: CASSTRRSGLDYEQYF. The CDR3 DNA is TGTGCCAGCAGCACCCGCAGGAGCGGGCTAGACTACGAGCAGTACTTC.

The V call is TRBV6-1, the J call TRBJ1-2; D is uncertain. In germline, CDR1 is MNHNS, CDR2 SASEGT. This CDR3 spans 15 amino acids. Trimming cost V 5 bases and J 6 bases, with 19 bases left between them. Here the CDR3 DNA reads TGTGCCAGCAGTCCGCCGAGGAAGGACTCTAATGGCTACACCTTC. It specifies CASSPPRKDSNGYTF.

To note about this clone: At one of its ends the junction is not consistent with the germline gene, which may arise from a read error. V gene TRBV15 combines with J gene TRBJ1-3; 7 nucleotides align to TRBD1. In germline, CDR1 is LNHNV, CDR2 YYDKDF (reference sequence). The CDR3 has 17 residues. CDR3 loop: CATSRDFQGAGGTTIYF. The CDR3 nucleotides are TGTGCCACCAGCAGAGATTTTCAGGGCGCAGGGGGAACCACCATATATTTT.

This chain connects TRBV7-2 to TRBJ2-5, with a tentative D call TRBD2 (5 bases). Trimming cost V 3 bases and J 1 base, with 9 bases left between them. CDR3 size: 14 residues. CDR1 is SGHTA and CDR2 is FQGNSA in the germline V gene. CDR3 bases: TGTGCCAGCAGCTTCCAAGGACTCCAAGAGACCCAGTACTTC. Its protein is CASSFQGLQETQYF. The entire variable domain, with the rest obtained from reference TRBV7-2 and TRBJ2-5, is as follows: GAGVSQSPSNKVTEKGKDVELRCDPISGHTALYWYRQSLGQGLEFLIYFQGNSAPDKSGLPSDRFSAERTGGSVSTLTIQRTQQEDSAVYLCASSFQGLQETQYFGPGTRLLVL.

The V and J genes are TRBV7-2 and TRBJ2-1, with D possibly being TRBD1 (6 bases). Trimming cost V 1 base and J 4 bases, with 11 bases left between them. The CDR3 consists of 15 residues. The germline V gene has CDR1 SGHTA and CDR2 FQGNSA. The CDR3: CASSLVGTRYNEQFF. The CDR3 DNA reads as TGTGCCAGCAGCTTAGTCGGGACAAGATACAATGAGCAGTTCTTC.

As to this clone: The sample has other DNA sequences that encode this CDR3 too. The V call is TRBV27, the J call TRBJ2-7, with 7 nucleotides matching TRBD1. This CDR3 is 13 amino acids long. V was clipped by 6 bases and J by 4 bases; unmatched bases: 6. CDR1 is MNHEY and CDR2 is SMNVEV in the germline V gene (reference sequence). The DNA for the CDR3 is TGTGCCAGCAGACGGACAGGCGGGTACGAGCAGTACTTC. It specifies CASRRTGGYEQYF.

This clone was recorded only once. The sample has other DNA sequences that encode this CDR3 too. The CDR3 region is CASSPGQPYEQYF. In DNA form, the CDR3 reads TGTGCCAGCAGCCCCGGGCAGCCCTACGAGCAGTACTTC. V usage is TRBV7-2 and J usage is TRBJ2-7; D remains unclear. V shed 5 bases and J shed 2 bases, with 10 bases lying between them. The V gene's germline CDR1 is SGHTA and CDR2 FQGNSA. The CDR3 loop spans 13 amino acids.

In the case of this clone: One end of the junction fails to match germline, which may point to a read error. V gene TRBV2 combines with J gene TRBJ2-2, with TRBD1 matching 7 bases. The germline CDR1 and CDR2 sequences are SNHLY and FYNNEI. CDR3 length equals 14 residues. CDR3 coding DNA: TGTACCAGGAAAAGGACAGGCAGCACCGGGGAGCTGTTTTTT. Translating it yields CTRKRTGSTGELFF. The complete variable domain, with remaining parts taken from reference TRBV2 and TRBJ2-2, reads EPEVTQTPSHQVTQMGQEVILRCVPISNHLYFYWYRQILGQKVEFLVSFYNNEISEKSEIFDDQFSVERPDGSNFTLKIRSTKLEDSAMYFCTRKRTGSTGELFFGEGSRLTVL.

The chain joins TRBV2 to TRBJ2-4; tentative D call: TRBD1 (7 bases). CDR3 length: 14 amino acids. Germline V gene sequence: CDR1 SNHLY, CDR2 FYNNEI. Trimming took 5 bases from V and 4 from J, leaving 12 bases between them. For the CDR3, the DNA is TGTGCCAGCAGTCGCGGGACAGCAAAAAACATTCAGTACTTC. Translation gives CASSRGTAKNIQYF.

The V and J genes are TRBV5-1 and TRBJ2-3, with D perhaps TRBD1 (5 bases). Trimming took 2 bases from V and 6 from J, leaving 13 bases between them. This CDR3 region has 14 residues. Germline CDR1 reads SGHRS; CDR2 reads YFSETQ. Here the CDR3 reads CASSFEGVVDTQYF. In DNA form, the CDR3 reads TGCGCCAGCAGCTTTGAAGGGGTCGTGGATACGCAGTATTTT.

The chain carries TRBV6-5 and TRBJ2-7; 9 bases match TRBD2. Germline V gives CDR1 MNHEY, CDR2 SVGAGI. V shed 2 bases, J shed 5 bases, and the junction held 10 bases outside the gene matches. The CDR3 has 16 residues. This CDR3 reads CASSYEGGRASDEQYF. For the CDR3, the DNA is TGTGCCAGCAGTTACGAGGGCGGGAGGGCCTCGGACGAGCAGTACTTC.

The rearrangement uses TRBV28 and TRBJ2-1; possibly TRBD2 for D (6 bases). V gave up 3 bases and J gave up 5 bases, with 20 bases separating them. The CDR3 is 17 residues long. Germline values: CDR1 MDHEN, CDR2 SYDVKM. The CDR3 is CASSFYWAGWEDNEQFF. For the CDR3, the DNA is TGTGCCAGCAGTTTCTACTGGGCGGGATGGGAAGACAATGAGCAGTTCTTC.

The sample holds one count of this clone. The chain has TRBV5-1 and TRBJ1-2, with 8 bases identical to TRBD1. This CDR3 has 14 amino acids. V lost 4 bases to trimming and J lost 5 bases; unmatched junction nucleotides: 7. The V gene's germline CDR1 is SGHRS and CDR2 YFSETQ. CDR3 sequence (DNA): TGCGCCAGCAGCCCCGGACAGGGAGAGTATGGCTACACCTTC. Protein sequence: CASSPGQGEYGYTF.

This chain links TRBV19 with TRBJ2-3, with 10 bases identical to TRBD1. Germline V CDR1 and CDR2: LNHDA, SQIVND (reference sequence). Unmatched junction bases numbered 1, after V lost 4 bases and J lost 3 bases. This CDR3 is built from 14 residues. CDR3 sequence: CASSRQGATDTQYF. The CDR3 region has the DNA TGTGCCAGTAGTAGACAGGGGGCGACAGATACGCAGTATTTT.

V gene TRBV7-7 combines with J gene TRBJ2-2; D remains ambiguous. Trimming took off 8 bases at V and 0 bases at J, with 10 bases between the two ends. This CDR3 comprises 14 residues. In germline, CDR1 is SSHAT, CDR2 FNYEAQ (reference sequence). The CDR3 here is CASQRDPNTGELFF. CDR3 in DNA: TGTGCCAGCCAGAGAGACCCGAACACCGGGGAGCTGTTTTTT.